In its sample, the clone carrying this T cell receptor beta chain was seen a few times. Its matching antigen is unknown. The sequenced template was cDNA made from the entire isolated RNA. Produced via immunoSEQ multiplex PCR; TCRdb's table is partial and in-frame only. The sample contains almost 350,000 clones, roughly 8% of which appear only once. The sample belongs to a study of beta chain features in type 1 diabetes. Study-wide context: Sorted cells from all samples, numbering approximately 100 million, were examined.

Sort purity for all populations was recorded as exceeding 98%. Whole-study results and caveats: cDNA-based reads could over-represent cells with high TCR expression. The study found moderately but significantly shorter TCRB CDR3s in all four CD4+ subsets of Type 1 diabetes patients.

The CDR3 sequence is 13 residues long. Looked up from germline, CDR1 is MDHEN and CDR2 is SYDVKM. The sample comprised central memory CD4+ T cells from blood. The sequence derives from a young woman in good health. This chain links TRBV28 with TRBJ2-5, with TRBD1 matching 7 bases. The tail of the sequence fits TRBJ2-7 better, so the J call may be wrong. In DNA form, the CDR3 reads TGTGCCAGCAGAAGGACAGGTCCCTACGAGCAGTACTTC. Translated, it gives CASRRTGPYEQYF.